This T cell receptor beta chain stems from a study of tumor-infiltrating lymphocytes in primary liver carcinoma. Scientists recovered RNA and DNA together from approximately 20-30 mg of unsorted bulk tissue. TCR beta cDNA was reverse-transcribed from about 0.45 ug of total RNA. The reaction used a constant-region primer and ProtoScript II reverse transcriptase. Three nested multiplex PCR rounds of slightly modified ARM-PCR generated TCR beta libraries. TRBV1-TRBV30 forward primers paired with a C-beta reverse primer were used in the first two PCR rounds, which ran roughly 10 cycles each. MiXCR, run by TCRdb on the multiplex PCR reads, gives a single entry per CDR3 protein. The table has more than 20,000 distinct CDR3 sequences, 65% to 85% seen once. Of note for this clonotype: Germline and junction disagree at one end, which may indicate a read error.

The CDR3 contains 19 residues. The germline V gene has CDR1 MNHNS and CDR2 SASEGT. The sequenced sample was liver tumor tissue from sampling region 2. As for subset: tumor region T2, inferior pole. The receptor was derived from a woman in her 30s with primary liver carcinoma and hepatitis B virus infection. This chain links TRBV6-1 with TRBJ2-2; either TRBD1 or TRBD2 may fit D (6 bases each). CDR3 in DNA: TGTGACAGCACTGGAACCCTTCCCGGGGGCGCCGCGAACACCGGGGAGTTGTTTTTT. Translated, it gives CDSTGTLPGGAANTGELFF.